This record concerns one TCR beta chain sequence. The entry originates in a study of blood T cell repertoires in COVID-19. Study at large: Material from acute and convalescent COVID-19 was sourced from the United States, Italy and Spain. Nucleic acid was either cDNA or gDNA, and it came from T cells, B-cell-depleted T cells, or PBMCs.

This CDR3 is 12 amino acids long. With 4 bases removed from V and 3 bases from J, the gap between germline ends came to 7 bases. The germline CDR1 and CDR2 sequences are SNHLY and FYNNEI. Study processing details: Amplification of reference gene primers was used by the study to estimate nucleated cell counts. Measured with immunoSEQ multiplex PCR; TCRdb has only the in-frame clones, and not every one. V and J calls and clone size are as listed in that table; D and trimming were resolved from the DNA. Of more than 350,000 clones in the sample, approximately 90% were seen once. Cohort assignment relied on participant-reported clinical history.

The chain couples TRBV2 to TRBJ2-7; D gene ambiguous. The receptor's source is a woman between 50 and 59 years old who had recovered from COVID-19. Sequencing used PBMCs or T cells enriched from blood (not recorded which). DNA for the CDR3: TGTGCCAGCAGTGCCCAGTACTACGAGCAGTACTTC. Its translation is CASSAQYYEQYF.